This TCR beta chain was observed in a study of cytotoxic CD8 clonotypes in ibrutinib-treated CLL. Study-level information: Investigators reported approximately 25 partial and 2 complete responses; after median roughly 70 months, roughly 14 patients remained remitted and about twelve progressed. Study-level findings and limits: Sustained-remission patients were sampled at one set of times and progressing patients at different ones.

To note about this clone: No antigen is known for it.

The targeted sequencing depth was 1 in 200,000 to 1 in 1 million T cells. Method: immunoSEQ multiplex PCR; TCRdb's copy keeps in-frame clones and lacks some. The table lists approximately 280,000 clones, 70% to 80% of them singletons. The sequence was obtained from a human donor with chronic lymphocytic leukemia. The material was PBMCs, obtained at disease progression, from a patient treated with ibrutinib.

CDR3 sequence (DNA): TGTGCTAGTGGTTGGTTGACTAGCGGGAGGGGCACCGGGGAGCTGTTTTTT. Residues: CASGWLTSGRGTGELFF. The chain recombines TRBV12-5 with TRBJ2-2; 14 nucleotides match TRBD2. V lost 4 bases to trimming and J lost 4 bases; unmatched junction nucleotides: 5. The CDR3 runs to 17 residues. The V gene's germline CDR1 is LGHNT and CDR2 FRNRAP.